Reported below is one T cell receptor (beta chain). This record belongs to a study of blood T cell repertoires in COVID-19. The method was immunoSEQ multiplex PCR; TCRdb's version includes in-frame clones alone and lacks a portion of them. The sample includes tens of thousands of clones, around 90% of them seen just once. This clonotype was sampled from a woman older than 75 with active or convalescent COVID-19. Specimen: peripheral blood.

CDR3 protein: CASTTYWGRGEQYF. As DNA, the CDR3 is TGTGCCAGTACCACCTATTGGGGCAGGGGCGAGCAGTACTTC. This chain connects TRBV19 to TRBJ2-7; D perhaps matches TRBD1 (6 bases). The CDR3 totals 14 residues. The germline gives CDR1 LNHDA, CDR2 SQIVND (reference sequence). The V end lost 7 bases, the J end lost 6 bases, and 19 bases lay between the germline ends.